This T cell receptor (beta chain) was sequenced during a study of shared clonotypes between healthy human individuals. Sequenced by immunoSEQ multiplex PCR; TCRdb stores in-frame clones only, minus some. This table has a few million clones, 85% to 95% appearing once. In this sample, this clone turned up once. Trimming at V came to 4 bases and at J to 6 bases, leaving 11 bases not matched to a gene. CDR3 size: 16 residues. From germline, CDR1 is SGHRS and CDR2 YFSETQ. This TCR was sampled from a man aged 18 to 35 in good health. Some clones in this sample may be carry-over from other donors' samples. Material: naive CD4+ T cells from PBMCs. This sample's subset: CD45RA+ positively selected. V and J are TRBV5-1 and TRBJ2-7, with 12 bases fitting TRBD1. The CDR3 protein is CASSRSGTGGLGEQYF. The CDR3 DNA follows: TGCGCCAGCAGCCGTTCCGGGACAGGGGGCCTGGGCGAGCAGTACTTC.